The clone carrying this T cell receptor (beta chain) was seen only once. The data originate from a study of shared clonotypes between healthy human individuals. The junction had 3 bases not matched to a gene; V was cut back by 4 bases and J by 1 base. The CDR3 is made up of 15 amino acids. Germline assignment: CDR1 LGHNA and CDR2 YSLEER. Positively selected for CCR7, the CD45RO-negative cells used as naive CD8 cells excluded terminally differentiated effector memory CD45RA+ cells. This table comes from immunoSEQ multiplex PCR, and its TCRdb copy is limited to in-frame clones, with some not included. Altogether around 1.9 million clones are present, 90% to 95% being singletons, with the ten largest covering roughly 1.8%.

The chain carries TRBV4-3 and TRBJ2-1, with TRBD1 matching over 8 bases. The clonotype was recovered from a man aged 18 to 29 in good health. Some clones in this sample may be carry-over from other donors' samples. Sequences were obtained from naive CD8+ T cells from PBMCs. CDR3: CASSPGQASYNEQFF. As DNA, the CDR3 is TGCGCCAGCAGCCCGGGACAGGCTTCCTACAATGAGCAGTTCTTC.